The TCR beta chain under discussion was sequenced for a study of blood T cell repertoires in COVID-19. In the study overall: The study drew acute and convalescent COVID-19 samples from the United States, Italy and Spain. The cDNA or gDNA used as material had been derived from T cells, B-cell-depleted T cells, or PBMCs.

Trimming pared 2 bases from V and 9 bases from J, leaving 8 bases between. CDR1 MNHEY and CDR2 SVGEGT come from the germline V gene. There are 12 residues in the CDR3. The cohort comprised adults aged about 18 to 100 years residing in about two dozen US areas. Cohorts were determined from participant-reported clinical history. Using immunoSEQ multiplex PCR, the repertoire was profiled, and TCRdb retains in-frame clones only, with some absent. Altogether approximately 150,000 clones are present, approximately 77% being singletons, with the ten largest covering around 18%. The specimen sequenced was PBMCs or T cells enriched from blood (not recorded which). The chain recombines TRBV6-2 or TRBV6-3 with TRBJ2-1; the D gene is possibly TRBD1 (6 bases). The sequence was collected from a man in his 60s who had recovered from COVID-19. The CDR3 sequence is CASSYRGSEQFF. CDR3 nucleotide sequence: TGTGCCAGCAGTTACAGGGGGAGTGAGCAGTTCTTC.